One sample yielded the 9 T cell receptor beta chains listed below, sequenced in a study of a mutant IDH1 vaccine in newly diagnosed glioma. No antigen is known for these receptors. Libraries were prepared by immunoSEQ multiplex PCR; TCRdb keeps only in-frame clonotypes and omits some of them. Among about 36,000 clones, 80% were seen once, and the ten largest hold less than 15%. The time point was: week 11, during vaccination. The content of each vaccine dose was 300 ug of mutant IDH1 20-mer peptide, and topical imiquimod accompanied it. The starting material was peripheral blood mononuclear cells (PBMCs), obtained from a glioma patient whose treatment included an IDH1 peptide vaccine. The receptor source for this set is a young woman with glioma. Some clones in this sample may be carry-over from other donors' samples.

V is TRBV4-1 and J is TRBJ2-3; D is possibly TRBD1 (5 bases). V gave up 0 bases and J gave up 8 bases, with 18 bases separating them. The CDR3 length is 16 residues. The V gene's germline CDR1 is MGHRA and CDR2 YSYEKL. The CDR3: CASSQEAGRVGATQYF. As DNA, the CDR3 is TGCGCCAGCAGCCAAGAGGCTGGCAGGGTAGGTGCTACGCAGTATTTT.

The gene calls are TRBV27 and TRBJ2-7, with D possibly being TRBD1 or TRBD2 (5 bases each). There are 16 residues in the CDR3. V dropped 5 bases and J dropped 4 bases, with 21 bases sitting between them. Per the germline V gene, CDR1 is MNHEY and CDR2 is SMNVEV (reference sequence). CDR3 residues: CASSQYTDPEGYEQYF. CDR3 nucleotides: TGTGCCAGCAGTCAGTATACGGACCCAGAGGGGTACGAGCAGTACTTC.

The chain couples TRBV6-5 to TRBJ1-1; possibly TRBD1 for D (6 bases). CDR3 size: 14 residues. Trimming took off 4 bases at V and 0 bases at J, with 9 bases between the two ends. In germline, CDR1 is MNHEY, CDR2 SVGAGI. In DNA, the CDR3 is TGTGCCAGCAGTTCACAGGGTGTGAACACTGAAGCTTTCTTT. Amino acid sequence: CASSSQGVNTEAFF.

The chain combines TRBV11-2 with TRBJ2-7; no firm D call. Germline-derived CDR1 and CDR2 are SGHAT and FQNNGV. The CDR3 has 12 amino acids. V shed 3 bases and J shed 7 bases, with 10 bases lying between them. CDR3 sequence: CASSLAQWEQYF. DNA of the CDR3: TGTGCCAGCAGCTTGGCACAGTGGGAGCAGTACTTC.

The CDR3 coding sequence is TGTGCCAGCAGCTTAGATTCGCGGGAGCGTCTGGGAGAGCAGTACTTC. Protein sequence: CASSLDSRERLGEQYF. The chain links TRBV11-2 to TRBJ2-7; 7 nucleotides line up with TRBD2. With V trimmed by 0 bases and J by 7 bases, 12 bases remained unmatched. This CDR3 contains 16 residues. Looked up from germline, CDR1 is SGHAT and CDR2 is FQNNGV.

This chain uses TRBV5-1 with TRBJ2-1; 8 bases align to TRBD1. CDR3 length: 16 amino acids. Unmatched junction bases numbered 8, after V lost 0 bases and J lost 6 bases. Germline loops: CDR1 SGHRS, CDR2 YFSETQ. The chain's CDR3 is CASSLGRAGGINEQFF. CDR3 nucleotide sequence: TGCGCCAGCAGCTTGGGGAGGGCAGGGGGCATCAATGAGCAGTTCTTC.

The chain carries TRBV4-1 and TRBJ2-3; D is ambiguous. This CDR3 is built from 13 residues. V lost 0 bases and J lost 4, with 5 bases in between. Per germline, CDR1 MGHRA and CDR2 YSYEKL. The CDR3 DNA follows: TGCGCCAGCAGCCAAGATCCCCCAGATACGCAGTATTTT. Its translation: CASSQDPPDTQYF.

The chain joins TRBV10-1 to TRBJ2-5; D is possibly TRBD1 or TRBD2 (5 bases each). The germline V gene encodes CDR1 WNHNN and CDR2 SYGVQD (reference sequence). The CDR3 sequence is 14 residues long. V gave up 0 bases and J gave up 5 bases, with 10 bases separating them. CDR3 loop: CASSESEWGETQYF. The CDR3 DNA sequence: TGCGCCAGCAGTGAGTCGGAATGGGGGGAGACCCAGTACTTC.

The genes are TRBV9 and TRBJ2-7; TRBD2 might be the D (6 bases). Germline-derived CDR1 and CDR2 are SGDLS and YYNGEE. The CDR3 loop spans 13 amino acids. V lost 0 bases and J lost 3, with 7 bases in between. The chain's CDR3 is CASSVGGDYEQYF. The CDR3 nucleotides are TGTGCCAGCAGCGTAGGGGGGGACTACGAGCAGTACTTC.